The 27 T cell receptor beta chains given below trace back to one sample, sequenced in a study of cytomegalovirus exposure and HLA in healthy donors. TCRdb keeps only in-frame clones here, not all; method: immunoSEQ multiplex PCR. In the table there are around 120,000 clones, around 85% of which are singletons. The specimen sequenced was PBMCs. These receptors all stem from a man aged 18-30 years in good health and CMV-seropositive.

The chain couples TRBV30 to TRBJ1-5; 9 nucleotides agree with TRBD1. The CDR3 length is 14 residues. The V gene's germline CDR1 is GTSNPN and CDR2 SVGIG (reference sequence). V shed 2 bases and J 7 bases; nucleotides not matched to a gene: 6. The CDR3 loop reads CAWSRGQGRQPQHF. Here the CDR3 DNA reads TGTGCCTGGAGTCGCGGACAGGGGAGACAGCCCCAGCATTTT.

The chain is built from TRBV29-1 and TRBJ2-1, with 7 bases lining up with TRBD1. Trimming cost V 6 bases and J 7 bases; bases outside gene matches: 6. The CDR3 is 12 amino acids. Germline V lookup: CDR1 SQVTM, CDR2 ANQGSEA. The CDR3 is CSVHDRVNEQFF. CDR3 DNA: TGCAGCGTGCACGACAGGGTTAATGAGCAGTTCTTC.

The chain links TRBV5-6 to TRBJ2-7; maybe TRBD1 (6 bases). Germline loops: CDR1 SGHDT, CDR2 YYEEEE. This CDR3 has 14 amino acids. Deletions cut 4 bases from V and 1 base from J, with 12 bases between. CDR3 bases: TGTGCCAGCAGCCAGGAGGACAGTTCCTACGAGCAGTACTTC. It is translated as CASSQEDSSYEQYF.

This clone is a singleton in its sample. This chain joins TRBV6-5 and TRBJ2-7, with TRBD1 matching 9 bases. Germline lookup yields CDR1 MNHEY and CDR2 SVGAGI. After removal of 5 bases from V and 4 bases from J, the junction contained 9 bases not matched to a gene. The CDR3 is 15 amino acids. CDR3 DNA: TGTGCCAGCAGTCCCACCGGGACAGGGAAATACGAGCAGTACTTC. Its protein product is CASSPTGTGKYEQYF.

This chain connects TRBV7-9 to TRBJ1-6, with TRBD1 matching over 7 bases. Looked up from germline, CDR1 is SEHNR and CDR2 is FQNEAQ (reference sequence). The CDR3 runs 14 residues. V lost 5 bases, J lost 15 bases, and 13 bases stayed unmatched. CDR3 DNA sequence: TGTGCCAGCAGCAGCACAGGGGCCCCCTTGGTCCTCCACTTT. As protein: CASSSTGAPLVLHF.

The rearrangement uses TRBV28 and TRBJ1-2; a weak D match, TRBD1 (6 bases). CDR1 is MDHEN and CDR2 is SYDVKM in the germline V gene. The ends were cut back, 5 bases at V and 5 bases at J, with 15 bases in the middle. The CDR3 sequence is 14 residues long. Written as DNA, the CDR3 is TGTGCCAGCAGTCCAGACAGGATCAGATATGGCTACACCTTC. Translating gives CASSPDRIRYGYTF.

This clone showed up just a few times. This rearrangement joins TRBV4-3 to TRBJ2-2; TRBD2 matches 9 bases. The CDR3 covers 16 residues. The germline V gene encodes CDR1 LGHNA and CDR2 YSLEER. Trimming removed 4 bases from V and 6 bases from J; junction bases left unmatched: 9. The CDR3 here is CASSPFSGGGAGELFF. CDR3 DNA sequence: TGCGCCAGCAGCCCGTTTAGCGGGGGAGGGGCCGGGGAGCTGTTTTTT.

J is TRBJ2-1 and V is TRBV28, with a tentative D call TRBD1 (5 bases). The CDR3 length is 12 residues. The V gene lost 1 base and the J gene lost 11 bases, with 9 bases spanning the gap. CDR1 MDHEN and CDR2 SYDVKM come from the germline V gene. For the CDR3, the DNA is TGTGCCAGCAGTTTATTAAGGGGCCAGCAGTTCTTC. Protein sequence: CASSLLRGQQFF.

V is TRBV6-1 and J is TRBJ2-5, with 10 bases lining up with TRBD1. Trimming cost V 5 bases and J 4 bases; bases outside gene matches: 7. This CDR3 comprises 15 residues. CDR1 MNHNS and CDR2 SASEGT come from the germline V gene. The CDR3 coding sequence is TGTGCCAGCAGTTCACGACAGGGGGCGGGAGAGACCCAGTACTTC. Residues: CASSSRQGAGETQYF.

This clone has only one observation. This chain connects TRBV10-3 to TRBJ1-4; TRBD1 agrees at 7 bases. Germline loops: CDR1 ENHRY, CDR2 SYGVKD. V shed 3 bases and J 8 bases; nucleotides not matched to a gene: 9. CDR3 length: 15 amino acids. The CDR3 DNA sequence: TGTGCCATCAGTGAACCGACCCGACAGGGAGAAAAACTGTTTTTT. Translating gives CAISEPTRQGEKLFF.

The chain recombines TRBV4-1 with TRBJ1-2; possibly TRBD1 for D (5 bases). Germline values: CDR1 MGHRA, CDR2 YSYEKL. V lost 2 bases and J lost 4, with 14 bases in between. This CDR3 contains 15 residues. CDR3 in amino acids: CASSQSQGGIYGYTF. Here the CDR3 DNA reads TGCGCCAGCAGCCAATCCCAGGGAGGGATCTATGGCTACACCTTC.

This rearrangement joins TRBV19 to TRBJ1-1, with D unresolved. This CDR3 has 16 amino acids. Per germline, CDR1 LNHDA and CDR2 SQIVND (reference sequence). Trimming removed 5 bases from V and 0 bases from J, with 16 bases in between. The CDR3 sequence is CASSLTPYRVNTEAFF. The CDR3 nucleotides read TGTGCCAGTAGTCTAACTCCCTATCGGGTGAACACTGAAGCTTTCTTT. The full variable domain, with the rest looked up from reference TRBV19 and TRBJ1-1, is DGGITQSPKYLFRKEGQNVTLSCEQNLNHDAMYWYRQDPGQGLRLIYYSQIVNDFQKGDIAEGYSVSREKKESFPLTVTSAQKNPTAFYLCASSLTPYRVNTEAFFGQGTRLTVV.

The gene calls are TRBV29-1 and TRBJ1-2; tentative D call: TRBD1 (6 bases). The CDR3 is made up of 13 amino acids. From germline, CDR1 is SQVTM and CDR2 ANQGSEA. Trimming removed 1 base from V and 4 bases from J, with 10 bases in between. In DNA, the CDR3 is TGCAGCGTTGAAGGCAGGGGCTCCTATGGCTACACCTTC. The encoded protein is CSVEGRGSYGYTF.

The V and J genes are TRBV25-1 and TRBJ2-1, with D maybe TRBD1 (6 bases). CDR3 length: 16 residues. Looked up from germline, CDR1 is MGHDK and CDR2 is SYGVNS. V was clipped by 6 bases and J by 5 bases, with 20 bases between them. Here the CDR3 reads CASSPTGTSHHNEQFF. The CDR3, as DNA: TGTGCCAGCAGCCCAACCGGGACATCTCATCACAATGAGCAGTTCTTC. The whole variable domain, filled in from reference TRBV25-1 and TRBJ2-1, reads EADIYQTPRYLVIGTGKKITLECSQTMGHDKMYWYQQDPGMELHLIHYSYGVNSTEKGDLSSESTVSRIRTEHFPLTLESARPSHTSQYLCASSPTGTSHHNEQFFGPGTRLTVL.

The rearrangement uses TRBV15 and TRBJ2-7; 7 bases map to TRBD1. The CDR3 contains 16 residues. The V gene's germline CDR1 is LNHNV and CDR2 YYDKDF (reference sequence). The J segment lost 3 bases and the V segment lost 4 bases, leaving 12 bases of the junction unmatched. The CDR3 DNA is TGTGCCACCAGCACGAGACAGGGTTTCTGGAGCTACGAGCAGTACTTC. Its translation: CATSTRQGFWSYEQYF.

This clone has just one count. The chain couples TRBV18 to TRBJ2-7; perhaps TRBD2 as D (6 bases). CDR1 and CDR2 (germline): KGHSH, LQKENI. The CDR3 is 16 residues long. Trimming shortened V by 3 bases and J by 4 bases, and 19 bases separated the two germline ends. CDR3 in amino acids: CASSPLNRGFSYEQYF. CDR3 nucleotides: TGTGCCAGCTCACCTCTGAACCGGGGGTTCTCGTACGAGCAGTACTTC.

The chain links TRBV19 to TRBJ1-2, with TRBD1 identical over 10 bases. Germline trimming cut 2 bases from V and 8 bases from J; bases unmatched to any gene: 5. This CDR3 comprises 14 residues. CDR1 and CDR2 (germline): LNHDA, SQIVND (reference sequence). This CDR3 reads CASSIPGTGAGYTF. Written as DNA, the CDR3 is TGTGCCAGTAGTATACCCGGGACAGGGGCCGGCTACACCTTC.

The genes are TRBV10-3 and TRBJ2-7; TRBD1 agrees at 9 bases. Germline CDR1 reads ENHRY; CDR2 reads SYGVKD. Trimming at V came to 4 bases and at J to 3 bases, leaving 16 bases not matched to a gene. The CDR3 sequence is 18 residues long. The CDR3 reads CAISAPKGTGTGIYEQYF. The DNA for the CDR3 is TGTGCCATCAGTGCGCCAAAAGGAACCGGGACAGGGATCTACGAGCAGTACTTC.

Details on this clone: Other DNA sequences in this sample translate to the same CDR3. The rearrangement joins TRBV27 to TRBJ1-1; D is perhaps TRBD1 (5 bases). Trimming took off 8 bases at V and 2 bases at J, with 15 bases between the two ends. Germline-derived CDR1 and CDR2 are MNHEY and SMNVEV (reference sequence). The CDR3 covers 14 residues. The CDR3 loop reads CASSRGAVNTEAFF. In nucleotides, the CDR3 is TGTGCCAGCTCTCGCGGGGCAGTAAACACTGAAGCTTTCTTT.

This clone was detected once. The J gene is TRBJ1-5, the V gene TRBV10-3, with D tentatively TRBD1 (5 bases). From germline, CDR1 is ENHRY and CDR2 SYGVKD. This CDR3 spans 14 amino acids. Trimming stripped 1 base from V and 5 bases from J, with 9 bases between. This CDR3 is CAISEYGGDQPQHF. The CDR3 DNA is TGTGCCATCAGTGAGTATGGAGGGGATCAGCCCCAGCATTTT.

The V call is TRBV6-1, the J call TRBJ1-1; 8 positions match TRBD1. The CDR3 has 15 amino acids. The germline CDR1 and CDR2 sequences are MNHNS and SASEGT. J was trimmed by 1 base and V by 3 bases; bases with no gene match: 4. CDR3 loop: CASSDFGQGNTEAFF. CDR3 DNA: TGTGCCAGCAGTGACTTCGGACAGGGGAACACTGAAGCTTTCTTT.

This clone was counted a single time. This chain connects TRBV7-2 to TRBJ2-7; 10 nucleotides agree with TRBD2. The CDR3 consists of 15 residues. Per germline, CDR1 SGHTA and CDR2 FQGNSA. Trimming at V came to 5 bases and at J to 1 base, leaving 5 bases not matched to a gene. The CDR3 DNA sequence: TGTGCCAGCAGCCCCACTAGCGGGGAATCCTACGAGCAGTACTTC. As protein: CASSPTSGESYEQYF.

CDR3 region: CASSYNAAVPETQYF. As DNA, the CDR3 is TGTGCCAGCAGTTACAACGCGGCTGTCCCAGAGACCCAGTACTTC. The genes are TRBV6-5 and TRBJ2-5; D is uncertain. CDR3 length: 15 amino acids. The V gene's germline CDR1 is MNHEY and CDR2 SVGAGI. The V and J ends lost 2 bases and 4 bases respectively, with 14 bases between them.

In this sample, this clone turned up once. The rearrangement links TRBV5-1 to TRBJ2-1; D ambiguous. The CDR3 is 14 amino acids. Germline CDR1 and CDR2: SGHRS and YFSETQ. V gave up 5 bases and J gave up 0 bases, with 9 bases separating them. CDR3 nucleotide sequence: TGCGCCAGCAGTTCCCAGAACTCCTACAATGAGCAGTTCTTC. Encoded protein: CASSSQNSYNEQFF.

The V gene is TRBV10-3, the J gene TRBJ1-6; 8 bases match TRBD1. With V trimmed by 2 bases and J by 8 bases, 2 bases remained unmatched. CDR1 and CDR2 from the germline V gene are ENHRY and SYGVKD. The CDR3 length is 14 residues. The CDR3 sequence: CAISEDRGYSPLHF. As DNA, the CDR3 is TGTGCCATCAGTGAGGACAGGGGATATTCACCCCTCCACTTT.

The chain couples TRBV5-1 to TRBJ2-1, with 11 bases matching TRBD2. V shed 4 bases and J 10 bases; nucleotides not matched to a gene: 10. CDR1 and CDR2 from the germline V gene are SGHRS and YFSETQ. This CDR3 region has 15 residues. CDR3 DNA: TGCGCCAGCAGCCCCGGACTAGCGGGTGAGGGCGAGCAGTTCTTC. The encoded protein is CASSPGLAGEGEQFF.

The chain recombines TRBV9 with TRBJ1-4, with D uncertain. Germline assignment: CDR1 SGDLS and CDR2 YYNGEE. The CDR3 runs to 12 residues. V was shortened by 7 bases and J by 13 bases, with 17 bases between the two germline ends. CDR3 DNA: TGTGCCAGCGGGGATCTTCGGGAGGGACTGTTTTTT. Translation: CASGDLREGLFF.